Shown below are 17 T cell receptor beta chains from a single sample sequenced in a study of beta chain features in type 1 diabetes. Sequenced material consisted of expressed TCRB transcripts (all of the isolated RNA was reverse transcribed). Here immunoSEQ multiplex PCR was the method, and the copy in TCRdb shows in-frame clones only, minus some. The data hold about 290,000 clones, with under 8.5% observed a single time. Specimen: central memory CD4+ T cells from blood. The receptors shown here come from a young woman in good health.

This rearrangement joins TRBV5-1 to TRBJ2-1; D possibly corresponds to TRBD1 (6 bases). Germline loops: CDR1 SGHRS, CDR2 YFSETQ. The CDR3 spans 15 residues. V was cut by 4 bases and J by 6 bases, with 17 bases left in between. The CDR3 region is CASSVQGLGGNEQFF. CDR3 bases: TGCGCCAGCAGCGTACAGGGTCTAGGGGGCAATGAGCAGTTCTTC.

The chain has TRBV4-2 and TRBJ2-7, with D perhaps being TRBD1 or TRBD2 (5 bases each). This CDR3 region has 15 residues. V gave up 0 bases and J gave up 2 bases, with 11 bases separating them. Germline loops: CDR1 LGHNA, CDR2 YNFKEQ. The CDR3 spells CASSQDEGRAYEQYV. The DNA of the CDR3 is TGTGCCAGCAGCCAAGACGAGGGGCGCGCCTACGAGCAGTACGTC.

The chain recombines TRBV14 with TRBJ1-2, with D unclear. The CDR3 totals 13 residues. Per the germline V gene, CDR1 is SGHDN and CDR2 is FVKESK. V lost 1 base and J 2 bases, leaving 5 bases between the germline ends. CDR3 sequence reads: CASSQVRNYGYTF. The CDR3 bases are TGTGCCAGCAGCCAAGTGAGAAACTATGGCTACACCTTC.

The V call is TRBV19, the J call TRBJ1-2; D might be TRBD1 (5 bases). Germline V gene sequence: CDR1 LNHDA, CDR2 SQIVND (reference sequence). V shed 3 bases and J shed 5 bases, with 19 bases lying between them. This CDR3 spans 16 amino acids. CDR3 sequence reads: CASSISHVGGGYGYTF. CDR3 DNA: TGTGCCAGTAGTATCTCTCACGTGGGGGGTGGATATGGCTACACCTTC.

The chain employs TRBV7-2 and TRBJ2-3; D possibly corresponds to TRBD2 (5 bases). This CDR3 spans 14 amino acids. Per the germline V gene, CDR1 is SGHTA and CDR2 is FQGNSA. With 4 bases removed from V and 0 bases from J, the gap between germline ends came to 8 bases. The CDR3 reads CASSSSGSTDTQYF. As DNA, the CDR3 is TGTGCCAGCAGCTCCAGCGGAAGCACAGATACGCAGTATTTT.

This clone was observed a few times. This CDR3 is CASSSWDGYTF. In DNA, the CDR3 is TGTGCCAGCAGCTCCTGGGATGGCTACACCTTC. The genes are TRBV5-5 and TRBJ1-2, with D hard to call. The ends were cut back, 3 bases at V and 6 bases at J, with 6 bases in the middle. The germline V gene has CDR1 SGHKS and CDR2 YYEKEE (reference sequence). The CDR3 has 11 residues. Together with reference TRBV5-5 and TRBJ1-2, the CDR3 gives the full variable domain: DAGVTQSPTHLIKTRGQQVTLRCSPISGHKSVSWYQQVLGQGPQFIFQYYEKEERGRGNFPDRFSARQFPNYSSELNVNALLLGDSALYLCASSSWDGYTFGSGTRLTVV.

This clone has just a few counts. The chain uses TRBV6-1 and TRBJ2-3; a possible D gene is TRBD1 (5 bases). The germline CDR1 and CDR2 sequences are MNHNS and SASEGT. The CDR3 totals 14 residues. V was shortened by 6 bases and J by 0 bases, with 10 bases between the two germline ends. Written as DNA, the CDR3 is TGTGCCAGCAGATCTGGGGCTAGCACAGATACGCAGTATTTT. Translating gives CASRSGASTDTQYF.

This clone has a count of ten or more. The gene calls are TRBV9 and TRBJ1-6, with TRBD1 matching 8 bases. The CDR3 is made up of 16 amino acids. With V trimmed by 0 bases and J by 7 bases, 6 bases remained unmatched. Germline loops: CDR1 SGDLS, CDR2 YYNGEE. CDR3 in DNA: TGTGCCAGCAGCGTAGTCGACAGGGGTACAAATTCACCCCTCCACTTT. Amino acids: CASSVVDRGTNSPLHF.

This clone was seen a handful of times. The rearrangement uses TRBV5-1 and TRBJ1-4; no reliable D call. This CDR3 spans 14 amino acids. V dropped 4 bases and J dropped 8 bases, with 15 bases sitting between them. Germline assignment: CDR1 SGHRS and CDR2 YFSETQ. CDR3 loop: CASSQRVAEEKLFF. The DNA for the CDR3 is TGCGCCAGCAGCCAACGGGTCGCAGAAGAAAAACTGTTTTTT.

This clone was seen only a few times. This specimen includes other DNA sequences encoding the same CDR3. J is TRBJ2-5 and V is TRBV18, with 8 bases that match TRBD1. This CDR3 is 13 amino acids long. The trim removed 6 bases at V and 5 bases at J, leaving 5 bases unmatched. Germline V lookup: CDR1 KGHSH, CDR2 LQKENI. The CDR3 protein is CASSPGQGETQYF. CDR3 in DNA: TGTGCCAGCTCCCCCGGACAGGGTGAGACCCAGTACTTC.

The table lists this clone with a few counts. In DNA, the CDR3 is TGTGCCAGCAGCTTGGGGAGGATTGGTCAGCCCCAGCATTTT. Amino acids: CASSLGRIGQPQHF. The rearrangement links TRBV5-5 to TRBJ1-5; the D is unclear. The CDR3 runs 14 residues. V was trimmed by 0 bases and J by 6 bases, leaving 10 bases between them. Germline CDR1 is SGHKS and CDR2 is YYEKEE (reference sequence).

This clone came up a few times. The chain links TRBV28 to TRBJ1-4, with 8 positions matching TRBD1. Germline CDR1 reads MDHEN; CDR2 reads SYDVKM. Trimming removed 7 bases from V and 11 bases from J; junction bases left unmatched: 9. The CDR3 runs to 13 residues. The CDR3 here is CASNRDRREKLFF. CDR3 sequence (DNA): TGTGCCAGCAACCGGGACAGGAGAGAGAAACTGTTTTTT.

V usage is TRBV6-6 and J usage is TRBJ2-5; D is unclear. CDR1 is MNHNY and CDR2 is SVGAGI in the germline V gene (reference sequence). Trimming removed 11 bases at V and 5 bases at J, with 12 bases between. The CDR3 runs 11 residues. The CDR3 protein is CAATAAETQYF. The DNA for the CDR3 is TGTGCCGCGACTGCGGCGGAGACCCAGTACTTC.

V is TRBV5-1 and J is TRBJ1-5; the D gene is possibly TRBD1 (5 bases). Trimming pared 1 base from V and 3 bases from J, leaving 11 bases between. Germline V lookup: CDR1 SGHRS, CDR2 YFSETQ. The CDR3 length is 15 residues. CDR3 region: CASSLSTDTNQPQHF. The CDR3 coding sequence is TGCGCCAGCAGCTTGTCGACAGATACCAATCAGCCCCAGCATTTT.

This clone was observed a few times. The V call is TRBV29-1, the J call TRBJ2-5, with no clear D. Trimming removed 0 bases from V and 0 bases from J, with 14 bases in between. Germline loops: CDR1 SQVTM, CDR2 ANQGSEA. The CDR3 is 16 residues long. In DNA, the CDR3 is TGCAGCGTTGAAGACCTTAATGTGGGGTACCAAGAGACCCAGTACTTC. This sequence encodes CSVEDLNVGYQETQYF.

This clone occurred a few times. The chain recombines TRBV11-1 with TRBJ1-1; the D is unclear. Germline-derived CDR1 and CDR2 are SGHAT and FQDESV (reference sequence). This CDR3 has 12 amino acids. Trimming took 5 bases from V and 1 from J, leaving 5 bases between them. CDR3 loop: CASSMWNTEAFF. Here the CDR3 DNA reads TGTGCCAGCAGCATGTGGAACACTGAAGCTTTCTTT.

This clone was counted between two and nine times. CDR3 bases: TGTGCCAGCAGCTTGGATCGGGGCTTTAGCAATCAGCCCCAGCATTTT. Residues: CASSLDRGFSNQPQHF. This chain connects TRBV5-6 to TRBJ1-5, with D maybe TRBD1 (5 bases). The CDR3 contains 16 residues. Germline V CDR1 and CDR2: SGHDT, YYEEEE. The V and J ends lost 0 bases and 0 bases respectively, with 10 bases between them.